This T cell receptor (beta chain) derives from a study of post-analysis software for immune sequencing data. Looking at the study overall: Recorded disease courses covered relapsing-remitting, secondary progressive and progressive-relapsing multiple sclerosis. Some patients had no subtype annotation. Study-wide results and caveats: F measure grouped same-batch samples tightly together. Normalized Chao1 diversity was significantly reduced in patients versus controls. There were about five TRBV segments more frequent in patients than controls, and TRBV5-6, TRBV5-1 and TRBV20-1 were among them.

In germline, CDR1 is SNHLY, CDR2 FYNNEI. The CDR3 contains 14 residues. Presence of unique molecular identifiers characterized the TCR beta cDNA libraries. Out of roughly 0.85 to 10 million T cells, about 520,000 cDNA molecules were generated. MiXCR, run by TCRdb on the PCR reads, gives a single entry per CDR3 protein. The data show about half a million distinct CDR3 sequences, with approximately 46% seen just once and about an eighth held by the top ten. Points on this clonotype: The antigen remains unidentified. The junction shows a germline mismatch at one end, possibly a read error.

The sample consisted of blood. The TCR comes from a girl aged 5-17 years with multiple sclerosis. J is TRBJ2-5 and V is TRBV2, with D possibly being TRBD1 (5 bases). The CDR3 here is CASREASRMETQYF. CDR3 coding DNA: TGCGCCAGCAGGGAAGCGTCGCGTATGGAGACCCAGTACTTC.